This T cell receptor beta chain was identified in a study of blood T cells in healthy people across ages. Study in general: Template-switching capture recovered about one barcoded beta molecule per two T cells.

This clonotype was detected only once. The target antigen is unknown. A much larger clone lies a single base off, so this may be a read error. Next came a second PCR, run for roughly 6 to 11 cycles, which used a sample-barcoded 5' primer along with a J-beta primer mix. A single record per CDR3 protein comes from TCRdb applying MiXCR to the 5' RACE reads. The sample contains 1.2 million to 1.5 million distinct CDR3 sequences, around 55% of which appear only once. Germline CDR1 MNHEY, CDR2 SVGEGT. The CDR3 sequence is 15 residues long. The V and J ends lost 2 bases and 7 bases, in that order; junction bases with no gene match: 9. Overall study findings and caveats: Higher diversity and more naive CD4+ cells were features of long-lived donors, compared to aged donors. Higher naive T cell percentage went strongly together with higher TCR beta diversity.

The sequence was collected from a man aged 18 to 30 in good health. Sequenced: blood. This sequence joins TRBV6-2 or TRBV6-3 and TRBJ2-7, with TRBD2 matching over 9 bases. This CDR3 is CASSYEGGGVNEQYF. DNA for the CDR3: TGTGCCAGCAGTTACGAGGGCGGGGGGGTCAATGAGCAGTACTTC.